The entry below gives a single T cell receptor (beta chain) sequence along with its context. Allocation to cohorts depended on clinical history reported by the participants. This record belongs to a study of blood T cell repertoires in COVID-19. Study details: From T cells, B-cell-depleted T cells, or PBMCs came the material, which was cDNA or gDNA.

The CDR3 length is 14 residues. V was shortened by 7 bases and J by 4 bases, with 16 bases between the two germline ends. Germline V gives CDR1 MNHNY, CDR2 SVGAGI (reference sequence). TCRdb's copy holds only in-frame clones and misses some; the assay was immunoSEQ multiplex PCR. Here the sample spans fewer than 450,000 clones, approximately 88% being singletons. This chain connects TRBV6-6 to TRBJ1-2; possible D gene TRBD1, 5 bases. The sequenced material came from PBMCs or T cells enriched from blood (not recorded which). The sequence derives from a middle-aged woman with acute COVID-19. The CDR3 reads CASMGRGKGYGYTF. DNA of the CDR3: TGTGCCAGCATGGGGAGGGGTAAGGGCTATGGCTACACCTTC.